The 6 T cell receptor beta chains below all came from one sample that was sequenced in a study of spatial heterogeneity in lung cancer. Time point noted: sample taken at primary tumor resection. TCRdb analysed the 5' RACE reads with MiXCR anew, one entry per CDR3 protein. The table records roughly 940 distinct CDR3 sequences, roughly 36% of them present only once. The specimen comprised normal lung tissue next to the tumor, sampled at surgery. Every receptor here comes from a male donor with early-stage non-small cell lung cancer.

This clonotype rates as large (0.1 to 1%). The chain recombines TRBV6-6 with TRBJ1-4, with 7 bases lining up with TRBD1. Per germline, CDR1 MNHNY and CDR2 SVGAGI (reference sequence). J lost 6 bases, V lost 4 bases, and 2 bases had no gene match. The CDR3 has 13 amino acids. CDR3 sequence reads: CASSSTGYEKLFF. The CDR3 DNA follows: TGTGCCAGCAGTTCGACAGGGTATGAAAAACTGTTTTTT.

This rearrangement joins TRBV14 to TRBJ1-6, with D unresolved. Trimming took 1 base from V and 3 from J, leaving 10 bases between them. The CDR3 runs to 16 residues. The germline CDR1 and CDR2 sequences are SGHDN and FVKESK. The CDR3 is CASSQVKASYNSPLHF. CDR3 DNA: TGTGCCAGCAGCCAAGTAAAAGCGAGCTATAATTCACCCCTCCACTTT.

The genes are TRBV10-3 and TRBJ1-2; TRBD1 aligns across 7 bases. Trimming removed 0 bases from V and 3 bases from J; junction bases left unmatched: 1. Germline-derived CDR1 and CDR2 are ENHRY and SYGVKD. The CDR3 is 14 amino acids. The CDR3 protein is CAISESGQHYGYTF. The DNA for the CDR3 is TGTGCCATCAGTGAGTCGGGACAGCACTATGGCTACACCTTC.

The genes are TRBV7-2 and TRBJ2-3, with D possibly matching TRBD2 (5 bases). Germline CDR1 and CDR2: SGHTA and FQGNSA. Trimming took off 4 bases at V and 4 bases at J, with 15 bases between the two ends. The CDR3 is 15 residues long. CDR3 nucleotide sequence: TGTGCCAGCAGCTCCACGGGAAACCTTGCAGATACGCAGTATTTT. Amino acid sequence: CASSSTGNLADTQYF. The entire variable domain, with the rest obtained from reference TRBV7-2 and TRBJ2-3, is as follows: GAGVSQSPSNKVTEKGKDVELRCDPISGHTALYWYRQSLGQGLEFLIYFQGNSAPDKSGLPSDRFSAERTGGSVSTLTIQRTQQEDSAVYLCASSSTGNLADTQYFGPGTRLTVL.

This clonotype was seen more than once but under ten times. The V call is TRBV7-2, the J call TRBJ2-1, with a weak D call TRBD1 (5 bases). V dropped 5 bases and J dropped 8 bases, with 13 bases sitting between them. The CDR3 has 13 residues. Looked up from germline, CDR1 is SGHTA and CDR2 is FQGNSA. The CDR3 is CASSPPTRDEQFF. CDR3 in DNA: TGTGCCAGCAGCCCACCCACCAGGGATGAGCAGTTCTTC.

The chain links TRBV6-1 to TRBJ2-5; TRBD2 aligns across 13 bases. CDR3 size: 18 residues. Germline V gene lookup returns CDR1 MNHNS and CDR2 SASEGT. The V segment lost 0 bases and the J segment 1 base; nucleotides outside the gene matches: 5. CDR3 sequence reads: CASSEAKLAGGLQETQYF. In nucleotides, the CDR3 is TGTGCCAGCAGTGAAGCGAAACTAGCGGGGGGGCTCCAAGAGACCCAGTACTTC.